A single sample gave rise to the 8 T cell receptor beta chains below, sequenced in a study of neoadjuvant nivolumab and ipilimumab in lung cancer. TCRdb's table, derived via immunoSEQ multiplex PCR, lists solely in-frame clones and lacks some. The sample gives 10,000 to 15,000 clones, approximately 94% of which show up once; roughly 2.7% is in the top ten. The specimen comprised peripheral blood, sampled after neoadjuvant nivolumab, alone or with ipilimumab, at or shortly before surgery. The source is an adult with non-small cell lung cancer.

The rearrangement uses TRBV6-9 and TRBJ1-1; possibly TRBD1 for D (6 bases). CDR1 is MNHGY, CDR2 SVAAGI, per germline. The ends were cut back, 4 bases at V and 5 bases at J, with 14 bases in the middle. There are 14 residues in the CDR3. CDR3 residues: CASSFRGIRTEAFF. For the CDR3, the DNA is TGTGCCAGCAGTTTCAGGGGAATACGAACTGAAGCTTTCTTT.

Here the CDR3 reads CASSEAVGEMEKLFF. CDR3 nucleotides: TGTGCCAGCAGTGAAGCGGTAGGGGAAATGGAAAAACTGTTTTTT. The rearrangement joins TRBV6-1 to TRBJ1-4; a possible D gene is TRBD1 (5 bases). From germline, CDR1 is MNHNS and CDR2 SASEGT. The CDR3 loop spans 15 amino acids. Trimming left V 0 bases short and J 8 bases short, with 13 bases between.

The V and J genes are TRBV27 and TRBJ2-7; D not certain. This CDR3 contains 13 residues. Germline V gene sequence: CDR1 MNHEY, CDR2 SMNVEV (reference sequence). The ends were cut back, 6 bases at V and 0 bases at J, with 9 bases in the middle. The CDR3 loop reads CASRTAYSYEQYF. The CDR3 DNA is TGTGCCAGCAGGACCGCCTACTCCTACGAGCAGTACTTC.

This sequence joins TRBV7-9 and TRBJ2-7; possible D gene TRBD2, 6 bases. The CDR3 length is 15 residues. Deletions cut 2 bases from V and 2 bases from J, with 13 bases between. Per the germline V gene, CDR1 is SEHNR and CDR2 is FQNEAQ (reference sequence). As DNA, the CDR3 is TGTGCCAGCAGCTTAAGCGGCAGCGGGCCCTACGAGCAGTACTTC. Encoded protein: CASSLSGSGPYEQYF.

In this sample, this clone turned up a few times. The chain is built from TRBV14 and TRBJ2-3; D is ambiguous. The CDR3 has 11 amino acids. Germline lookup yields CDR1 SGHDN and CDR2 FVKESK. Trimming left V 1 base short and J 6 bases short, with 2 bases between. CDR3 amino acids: CASSQGDTQYF. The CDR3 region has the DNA TGTGCCAGCAGCCAAGGGGATACGCAGTATTTT.

CDR3 protein: CASSRVGANQPQHF. CDR3 coding DNA: TGTGCCAGCAGTAGGGTCGGTGCTAATCAGCCCCAGCATTTT. The chain is built from TRBV6-1 and TRBJ1-5; D is ambiguous. CDR3 size: 14 residues. V was cut by 5 bases and J by 4 bases, with 12 bases left in between. Germline-derived CDR1 and CDR2 are MNHNS and SASEGT.

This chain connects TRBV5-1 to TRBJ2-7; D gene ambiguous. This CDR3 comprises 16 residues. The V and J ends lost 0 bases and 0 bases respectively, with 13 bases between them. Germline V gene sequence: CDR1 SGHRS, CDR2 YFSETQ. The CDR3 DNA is TGCGCCAGCAGCTTGGTTTGGGGAAATCCCTCCTACGAGCAGTACTTC. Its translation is CASSLVWGNPSYEQYF.

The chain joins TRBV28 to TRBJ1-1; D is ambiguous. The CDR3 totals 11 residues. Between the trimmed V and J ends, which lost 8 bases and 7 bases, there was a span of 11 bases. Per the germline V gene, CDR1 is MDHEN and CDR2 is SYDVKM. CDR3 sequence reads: CASATGFEAFF. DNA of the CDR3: TGTGCCAGCGCCACGGGGTTTGAAGCTTTCTTT.